This T cell receptor (beta chain) was captured by sequencing in a study of T cells in Graves' hyperthyroidism and ophthalmopathy. RNA transcripts served as the template for amplifying TCR beta CDR3 regions. First-round RT-PCR of the TCR CDR3 relied on the HTBI primer set. From the multiplex PCR reads, TCRdb called clonotypes with MiXCR, one entry per CDR3 protein. The data contain 530,000 or so distinct CDR3 sequences, around 45% of them singletons. Germline V gene data show CDR1 as SQVTM and CDR2 as ANQGSEA. Unmatched junction bases numbered 8, after V lost 8 bases and J lost 2 bases. The CDR3 totals 13 residues.

V and J are TRBV29-1 and TRBJ2-5; 7 positions match TRBD1. The specimen sequenced was peripheral blood or thyroid tissue (not recorded which). This TCR derives from a woman between 18 and 30 years old with Graves' hyperthyroidism. As DNA, the CDR3 is TGCAGCACCCCACCGGGACAGCAAGAGACCCAGTACTTC. Its translation is CSTPPGQQETQYF.